This T cell receptor (beta chain) comes out of a study of blood T cells in healthy people across ages. A second PCR, run for about 7 to 11 cycles, used a sample-barcoded 5' primer plus a J-beta primer mix. From the 5' RACE reads, TCRdb called clonotypes with MiXCR, one entry per CDR3 protein. This sample has some 1.5 million distinct CDR3 sequences, with roughly 27% found just once. The germline V gene encodes CDR1 DFQATT and CDR2 SNEGSKA (reference sequence). There are 12 residues in the CDR3. In regard to this clonotype: A much larger clone differs by one base, so this may be a read error.

The source is a woman aged 30 to 39 in good health. The specimen was blood. The V gene is TRBV20-1, the J gene TRBJ2-4, with 9 positions matching TRBD1. The DNA end is a closer match to TRBJ2-7, so the J assignment may be wrong. The CDR3 sequence is CRGRDRVYEQYF. CDR3 nucleotide sequence: TGCAGGGGCCGGGACAGGGTGTACGAGCAGTACTTC.